The clone carrying this T cell receptor (beta chain) was recorded once. Its antigen is unknown. This specimen comes from a study of cytomegalovirus exposure and HLA in healthy donors. Across the study: The study placed less than 90% of its roughly 410 genotyped donors in the Caucasian-associated ancestry cluster. Study-wide results and limits: Rare TCR sequences dominated, though some public TCRs recurred in many donors. As was reported, the classifier diagnosed cytomegalovirus status with high specificity and sensitivity.

The PCR was carried out with 60 Vbeta primers and 13 Jbeta primers. TCRdb keeps only in-frame clones here, not all; method: immunoSEQ multiplex PCR. Here the sample spans about 200,000 clones, about three quarters being singletons. This CDR3 region has 14 residues. Per the germline V gene, CDR1 is SGHTA and CDR2 is FQGTGA. V dropped 2 bases and J dropped 4 bases, with 11 bases sitting between them. These donors counted as nominally healthy when sampled, but unrecorded immune exposures were likely. V is TRBV7-3 and J is TRBJ1-2; no firm D call. Specimen: PBMCs. This clonotype originated in a man between 35 and 55 years old in good health and CMV-seronegative. CDR3 bases: TGTGCCAGCAGCTTATCTGGCGGATCCTATGGCTACACCTTC. Residues: CASSLSGGSYGYTF.